The 3 T cell receptor beta chains below were found in one sample sequenced in a study of CD8 T cells in ankylosing spondylitis. General study findings and limits: Fewer than ten highly homologous variants made up a TCR beta motif, and this motif appeared characteristic of ankylosing spondylitis blood.

The antigens of these receptors remain unknown. A single record per CDR3 protein comes from TCRdb applying MiXCR to the 5' RACE reads. Among hundreds of thousands of distinct CDR3 sequences listed, 10% to 15% were seen once. The specimen was blood, either unsorted or a sorted T cell fraction (not recorded which). The source is a male donor with ankylosing spondylitis.

This clonotype was counted ten times or more. The DNA of the CDR3 is TGTGCCAGCAGCGTAGGAGGACAGGGCTACTCCTACGAGCAGTACTTC. Protein: CASSVGGQGYSYEQYF. J is TRBJ2-7 and V is TRBV9, with 8 bases lining up with TRBD1. The CDR3 covers 16 residues. The V segment lost 0 bases and the J segment 0 bases; nucleotides outside the gene matches: 5. CDR1 SGDLS and CDR2 YYNGEE come from the germline V gene.

The chain combines TRBV28 with TRBJ1-6; D not certain. The germline V and J ends were trimmed by 11 bases and 12 bases, with 17 bases remaining between them. This CDR3 spans 12 amino acids. The germline CDR1 and CDR2 sequences are MDHEN and SYDVKM. This CDR3 is CAGSTLLGPLHF. CDR3 sequence (DNA): TGTGCCGGGTCCACACTATTGGGACCCCTCCACTTT.

This chain joins TRBV4-2 and TRBJ2-5; no reliable D call. V was shortened by 4 bases and J by 2 bases, with 14 bases between the two germline ends. The CDR3 length is 15 residues. CDR1 and CDR2 (germline): LGHNA, YNFKEQ. The CDR3 spells CASSPFPTPQETQYF. The CDR3 coding sequence is TGTGCCAGCAGCCCTTTTCCCACACCTCAAGAGACCCAGTACTTC.